These 25 T cell receptor beta chains came from one sample sequenced in a study of cytomegalovirus exposure and HLA in healthy donors. Here immunoSEQ multiplex PCR was the method, and the copy in TCRdb shows in-frame clones only, minus some. This repertoire shows 200,000 or so clones, around 88% found once; its top ten account for 2.9%. The sequenced sample consisted of PBMCs. Source of these receptors: a woman between 18 and 30 years old in good health and CMV-seronegative.

The gene calls are TRBV5-1 and TRBJ2-1, with 7 positions matching TRBD2. Germline V gene sequence: CDR1 SGHRS, CDR2 YFSETQ. V gave up 2 bases and J gave up 8 bases; unmatched junction bases: 1. The length of the CDR3 is 12 residues. Here the CDR3 DNA reads TGCGCCAGCAGCTTAGCGGGATATGAGCAGTTCTTC. It specifies CASSLAGYEQFF.

In this sample, this clone turned up a few times. The chain links TRBV10-2 to TRBJ2-7, with D unresolved. Trimming stripped 4 bases from V and 6 bases from J, with 10 bases between. CDR3 length: 12 residues. CDR1 is WSHSY and CDR2 is SAAADI in the germline V gene. The CDR3 DNA sequence: TGCGCCAGCAGTGGAACTATAGGCGAGCAGTACTTC. Encoded protein: CASSGTIGEQYF.

The J gene is TRBJ2-5, the V gene TRBV5-4; 10 positions agree with TRBD2. Germline lookup yields CDR1 SGHNT and CDR2 YYREEE (reference sequence). Trimming at V came to 5 bases and at J to 1 base, leaving 5 bases not matched to a gene. This CDR3 is built from 15 residues. The CDR3 nucleotides read TGTGCCAGCAGTCCTAGCGGGAGTCCCCAAGAGACCCAGTACTTC. This sequence encodes CASSPSGSPQETQYF.

The V gene is TRBV13, the J gene TRBJ2-1, with TRBD2 matching 9 bases. This CDR3 is built from 18 residues. Germline V lookup: CDR1 PRHDT, CDR2 FYEKMQ (reference sequence). V lost 1 base to trimming and J lost 7 bases; unmatched junction nucleotides: 14. In DNA, the CDR3 is TGTGCCAGCAGCTTAGCGGCGCTAGCGGGGAAATTTCGGAATGAGCAGTTCTTC. Encoded protein: CASSLAALAGKFRNEQFF. Looking up the rest from reference TRBV13 and TRBJ2-1 gives the full variable domain: AAGVIQSPRHLIKEKRETATLKCYPIPRHDTVYWYQQGPGQDPQFLISFYEKMQSDKGSIPDRFSAQQFSDYHSELNMSSLELGDSALYFCASSLAALAGKFRNEQFFGPGTRLTVL.

The gene calls are TRBV29-1 and TRBJ2-2; 7 positions agree with TRBD2. The V and J ends lost 6 bases and 0 bases, in that order; junction bases with no gene match: 7. CDR1 and CDR2 from the germline V gene are SQVTM and ANQGSEA. The CDR3 is 15 residues long. The CDR3 spells CSVIRAGTNTGELFF. The CDR3 region has the DNA TGCAGCGTCATTCGAGCGGGAACGAACACCGGGGAGCTGTTTTTT.

The chain employs TRBV4-2 and TRBJ2-7; 9 positions agree with TRBD1. The V segment lost 3 bases and the J segment 5 bases; nucleotides outside the gene matches: 5. The CDR3 has 14 amino acids. Germline CDR1 and CDR2: LGHNA and YNFKEQ. The CDR3 is CASSQAQGANEQYF. The CDR3 bases are TGTGCCAGCAGCCAGGCACAGGGGGCAAACGAGCAGTACTTC.

The V and J genes are TRBV19 and TRBJ2-1, with 9 positions matching TRBD2. Per germline, CDR1 LNHDA and CDR2 SQIVND (reference sequence). The CDR3 loop spans 16 amino acids. V gave up 3 bases and J gave up 7 bases; unmatched junction bases: 10. The CDR3 loop reads CASSIRSAGGGNEQFF. The CDR3, as DNA: TGTGCCAGTAGTATCCGGTCCGCGGGAGGGGGGAATGAGCAGTTCTTC.

The CDR3 DNA follows: TGCGCCAGCAGCCAGGCCTCTAGCGGTATTCCCCAAGAGACCCAGTACTTC. This encodes CASSQASSGIPQETQYF. V is TRBV4-1 and J is TRBJ2-5, with TRBD2 matching 7 bases. The CDR3 has 17 residues. With 3 bases clipped from V and 1 base from J, the junction kept 11 bases outside the gene matches. Germline V gene data show CDR1 as MGHRA and CDR2 as YSYEKL.

This chain uses TRBV11-2 with TRBJ2-2; 8 bases map to TRBD1. Looked up from germline, CDR1 is SGHAT and CDR2 is FQNNGV. The V segment lost 6 bases and the J segment 5 bases; nucleotides outside the gene matches: 5. The CDR3 contains 14 residues. The CDR3 bases are TGTGCCAGCAGTCGGACAGGGAAGACCGGGGAGCTGTTTTTT. It specifies CASSRTGKTGELFF.

The genes are TRBV7-6 and TRBJ1-2, with a tentative D call TRBD1 (5 bases). This CDR3 has 13 amino acids. V shed 3 bases and J shed 7 bases, with 12 bases lying between them. Germline V gene sequence: CDR1 SGHVS, CDR2 FNYEAQ. The CDR3 here is CASSLGGEIGYTF. CDR3 in DNA: TGTGCCAGCAGCTTGGGGGGGGAAATTGGCTACACCTTC. The full variable domain, its missing parts supplied by reference TRBV7-6 and TRBJ1-2, is GAGVSQSPRYKVTKRGQDVALRCDPISGHVSLYWYRQALGQGPEFLTYFNYEAQQDKSGLPNDRFSAERPEGSISTLTIQRTEQRDSAMYRCASSLGGEIGYTFGSGTRLTVV.

This rearrangement joins TRBV6-5 to TRBJ1-1; D unclear. V was cut by 0 bases and J by 3 bases, with 8 bases left in between. In germline, CDR1 is MNHEY, CDR2 SVGAGI. This CDR3 is 14 amino acids long. CDR3 in DNA: TGTGCCAGCAGTTACTCGACGGAGTACACTGAAGCTTTCTTT. This codes for CASSYSTEYTEAFF.

This clone came up a few times. This chain joins TRBV28 and TRBJ1-3; 8 positions match TRBD1. The junction had 4 bases not matched to a gene; V was cut back by 1 base and J by 2 bases. The CDR3 length is 16 residues. Germline V CDR1 and CDR2: MDHEN, SYDVKM. CDR3: CASSLYRQGTGNTIYF. Here the CDR3 DNA reads TGTGCCAGCAGTTTATACCGACAGGGGACTGGAAACACCATATATTTT.

V is TRBV7-2 and J is TRBJ2-1; 8 bases match TRBD1. Germline CDR1 and CDR2: SGHTA and FQGNSA. The CDR3 consists of 14 residues. V trimming: 4 bases; J trimming: 5 bases; junction bases outside the gene matches: 4. CDR3 region: CASSSDREDNEQFF. The CDR3 region has the DNA TGTGCCAGCAGCTCGGACAGGGAGGACAATGAGCAGTTCTTC.

This clone came up a few times. The chain is built from TRBV13 and TRBJ2-1, with TRBD2 identical over 7 bases. Germline V CDR1 and CDR2: PRHDT, FYEKMQ (reference sequence). There are 16 residues in the CDR3. The V gene end was trimmed by 3 bases and the J gene end by 1 base; junction bases not matched to a gene: 6. The CDR3 nucleotides are TGTGCCAGCAGCTTGCAGCGGGAATGGTCCTACAATGAGCAGTTCTTC. It translates to CASSLQREWSYNEQFF.

The J gene is TRBJ1-1, the V gene TRBV7-9; TRBD1 agrees at 11 bases. Per germline, CDR1 SEHNR and CDR2 FQNEAQ (reference sequence). The V gene end was trimmed by 5 bases and the J gene end by 2 bases; junction bases not matched to a gene: 13. This CDR3 has 18 residues. CDR3 DNA sequence: TGTGCCAGCAGCAGCGGAAAACCGGGACAGGGGGTTAACACTGAAGCTTTCTTT. Its translation: CASSSGKPGQGVNTEAFF.

The CDR3 region has the DNA TGTGCCAGCAGTAAAAATACGGGGGAAGCTTTCTTT. Translation gives CASSKNTGEAFF. The V and J genes are TRBV6-5 and TRBJ1-1; no clear D. This CDR3 contains 12 residues. Germline V gene sequence: CDR1 MNHEY, CDR2 SVGAGI. Between the trimmed V and J ends, which lost 5 bases and 8 bases, there was a span of 12 bases.

The J gene is TRBJ2-1, the V gene TRBV4-3; D is unresolved. V was clipped by 4 bases and J by 6 bases, with 13 bases between them. The CDR3 extends over 14 amino acids. Germline CDR1 is LGHNA and CDR2 is YSLEER. DNA for the CDR3: TGCGCCAGCAGCCCCCGGTGGTGGTTCAATGAGCAGTTCTTC. It yields the protein CASSPRWWFNEQFF.

The V and J genes are TRBV6-5 and TRBJ1-2; D may be TRBD1 (6 bases). V was shortened by 2 bases and J by 6 bases, with 7 bases between the two germline ends. Germline values: CDR1 MNHEY, CDR2 SVGAGI. The CDR3 loop spans 12 amino acids. In DNA, the CDR3 is TGTGCCAGCAGTTACGCAGGGGATGGCTACACCTTC. It translates to CASSYAGDGYTF.

V is TRBV15 and J is TRBJ2-7; 7 bases align to TRBD1. Germline values: CDR1 LNHNV, CDR2 YYDKDF (reference sequence). J gave up 5 bases and V 3 bases, and 16 bases lay outside the gene matches. The CDR3 covers 17 residues. The CDR3 is CATSRSKGSARGHEQYF. CDR3 bases: TGTGCCACCAGCAGGTCAAAGGGGAGCGCTAGGGGGCACGAGCAGTACTTC.

The gene calls are TRBV6-4 and TRBJ1-1; D call uncertain. CDR3 length equals 16 residues. Per germline, CDR1 MRHNA and CDR2 SNTAGT. Between the trimmed V and J ends, which lost 0 bases and 0 bases, there was a span of 11 bases. CDR3 region: CASSDSKQIMNTEAFF. The CDR3 coding sequence is TGTGCCAGCAGTGACTCGAAACAGATCATGAACACTGAAGCTTTCTTT.

J is TRBJ2-3 and V is TRBV7-2; 8 bases agree with TRBD1. The J segment lost 2 bases and the V segment lost 8 bases, leaving 6 bases of the junction unmatched. The CDR3 covers 14 residues. Germline assignment: CDR1 SGHTA and CDR2 FQGNSA. The CDR3 DNA sequence: TGTGCCAGCCTGCGGGACAGGTACACAGATACGCAGTATTTT. It encodes CASLRDRYTDTQYF.

The rearrangement uses TRBV27 and TRBJ2-7; 12 nucleotides line up with TRBD2. V shed 4 bases, J shed 5 bases, and the junction held 21 bases outside the gene matches. Germline V CDR1 and CDR2: MNHEY, SMNVEV (reference sequence). The CDR3 has 20 amino acids. The chain's CDR3 is CASSSGPGLAGTLDSDEQYF. In DNA form, the CDR3 reads TGTGCCAGCAGTTCGGGGCCTGGACTAGCGGGGACCTTGGATTCGGACGAGCAGTACTTC.

This chain uses TRBV11-2 with TRBJ2-7; D not certain. Looked up from germline, CDR1 is SGHAT and CDR2 is FQNNGV. Between the trimmed V and J ends, which lost 2 bases and 0 bases, there was a span of 20 bases. The CDR3 consists of 18 residues. The CDR3 coding sequence is TGTGCCAGCAGCTTATCGTTACCGGTAGTGGCAGGCTCCTACGAGCAGTACTTC. Translated: CASSLSLPVVAGSYEQYF.

The rearrangement links TRBV29-1 to TRBJ1-1; D may be TRBD1 (5 bases). The CDR3 runs 14 residues. CDR1 and CDR2 (germline): SQVTM, ANQGSEA. V was pared by 7 bases and J by 4 bases, with 19 bases between. The CDR3 DNA reads as TGCAGCGCCCTGAGGGGTGACGGGGGCACTGAAGCTTTCTTT. Translating it yields CSALRGDGGTEAFF.

CDR3 sequence: CATSRADSSYEQYF. CDR3 DNA sequence: TGTGCCACCAGCAGAGCGGACAGTTCCTACGAGCAGTACTTC. This rearrangement joins TRBV15 to TRBJ2-7; D is possibly TRBD1 (6 bases). V shed 1 base and J shed 1 base, with 8 bases lying between them. The CDR3 has 14 residues. From germline, CDR1 is LNHNV and CDR2 YYDKDF (reference sequence).